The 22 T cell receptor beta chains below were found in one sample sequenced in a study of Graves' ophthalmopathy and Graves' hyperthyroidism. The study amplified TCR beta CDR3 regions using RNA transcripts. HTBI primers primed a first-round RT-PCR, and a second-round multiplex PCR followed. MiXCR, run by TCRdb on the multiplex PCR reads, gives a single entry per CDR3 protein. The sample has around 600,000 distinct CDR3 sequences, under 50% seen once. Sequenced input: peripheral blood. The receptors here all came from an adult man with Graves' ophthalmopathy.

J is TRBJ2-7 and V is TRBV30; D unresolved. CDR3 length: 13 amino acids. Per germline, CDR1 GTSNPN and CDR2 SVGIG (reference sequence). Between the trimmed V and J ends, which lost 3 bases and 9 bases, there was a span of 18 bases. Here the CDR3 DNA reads TGTGCCTGGAGGCTCCCCGGCTGGACCTGGCAGTACTTC. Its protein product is CAWRLPGWTWQYF.

As DNA, the CDR3 is TGTGCCAGCAGCCAAGACGGGGCCGTTTCCTACGAGCAGTACTTC. Translating it yields CASSQDGAVSYEQYF. V and J are TRBV3-1 and TRBJ2-7; TRBD1 or TRBD2 may be the D gene (5 bases each). V was trimmed by 0 bases and J by 1 base, leaving 10 bases between them. The CDR3 consists of 15 residues. Germline-derived CDR1 and CDR2 are LGHDT and YNNKEL (reference sequence).

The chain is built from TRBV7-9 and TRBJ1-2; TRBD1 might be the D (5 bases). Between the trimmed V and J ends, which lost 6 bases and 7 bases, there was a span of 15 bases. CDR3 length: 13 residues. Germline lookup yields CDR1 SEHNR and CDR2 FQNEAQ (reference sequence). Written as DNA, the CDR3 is TGTGCCAGCAGATCATCGGGGCTGGTTGGCTACACCTTC. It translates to CASRSSGLVGYTF.

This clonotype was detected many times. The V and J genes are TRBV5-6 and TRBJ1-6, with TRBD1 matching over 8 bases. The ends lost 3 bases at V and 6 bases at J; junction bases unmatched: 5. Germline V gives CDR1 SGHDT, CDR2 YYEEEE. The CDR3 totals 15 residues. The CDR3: CASSSDRGLNSPLHF. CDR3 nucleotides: TGTGCCAGCAGCTCTGACAGGGGTCTTAATTCACCCCTCCACTTT.

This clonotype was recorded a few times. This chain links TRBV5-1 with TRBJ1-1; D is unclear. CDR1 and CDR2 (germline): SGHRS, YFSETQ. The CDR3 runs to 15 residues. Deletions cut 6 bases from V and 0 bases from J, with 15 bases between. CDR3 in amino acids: CASTLGIGVNTEAFF. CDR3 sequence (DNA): TGCGCCAGCACCTTAGGAATCGGGGTGAACACTGAAGCTTTCTTT.

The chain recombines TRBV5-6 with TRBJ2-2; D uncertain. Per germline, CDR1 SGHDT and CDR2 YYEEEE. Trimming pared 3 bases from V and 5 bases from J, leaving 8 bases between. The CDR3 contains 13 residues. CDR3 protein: CASSSSVTGELFF. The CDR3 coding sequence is TGTGCCAGCAGCTCGAGCGTTACCGGGGAGCTGTTTTTT.

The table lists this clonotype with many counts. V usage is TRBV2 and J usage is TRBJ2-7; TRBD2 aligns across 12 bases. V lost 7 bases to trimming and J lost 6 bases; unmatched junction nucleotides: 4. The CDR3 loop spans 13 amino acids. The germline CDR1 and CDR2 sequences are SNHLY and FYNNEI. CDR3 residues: CASKLAGGIEQYF. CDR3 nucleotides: TGTGCCAGCAAACTAGCGGGAGGTATCGAGCAGTACTTC.

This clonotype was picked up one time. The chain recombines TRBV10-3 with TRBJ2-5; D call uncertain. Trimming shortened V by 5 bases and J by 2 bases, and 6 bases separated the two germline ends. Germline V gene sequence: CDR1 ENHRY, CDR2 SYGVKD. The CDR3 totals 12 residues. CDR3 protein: CAISYPQETQYF. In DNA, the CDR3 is TGTGCCATCAGTTACCCACAAGAGACCCAGTACTTC.

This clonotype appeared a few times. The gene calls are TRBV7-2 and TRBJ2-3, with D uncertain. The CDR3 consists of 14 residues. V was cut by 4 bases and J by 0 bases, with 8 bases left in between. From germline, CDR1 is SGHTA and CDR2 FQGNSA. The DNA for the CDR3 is TGTGCCAGCAGCTCCGGGTTGAGCACAGATACGCAGTATTTT. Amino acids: CASSSGLSTDTQYF.

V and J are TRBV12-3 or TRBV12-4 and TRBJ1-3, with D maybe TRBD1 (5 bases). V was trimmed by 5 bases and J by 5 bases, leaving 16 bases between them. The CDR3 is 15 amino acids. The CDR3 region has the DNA TGTGCCAGCAGTCCAGAAGGGACCTTTAGAAACACCATATATTTT. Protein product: CASSPEGTFRNTIYF.

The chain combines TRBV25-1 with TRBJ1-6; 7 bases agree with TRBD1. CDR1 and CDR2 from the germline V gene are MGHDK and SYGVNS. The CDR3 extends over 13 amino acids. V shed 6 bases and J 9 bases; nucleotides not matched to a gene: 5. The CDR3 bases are TGTGCCAGCAGCCAGACAGGGAGTTCACCCCTCCACTTT. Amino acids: CASSQTGSSPLHF.

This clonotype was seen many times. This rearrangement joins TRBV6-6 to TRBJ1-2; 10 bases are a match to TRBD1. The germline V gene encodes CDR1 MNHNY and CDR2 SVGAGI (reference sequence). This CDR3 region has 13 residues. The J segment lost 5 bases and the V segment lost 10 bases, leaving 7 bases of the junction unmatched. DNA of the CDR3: TGTGCCACCCAGGAGGACAGGGGGTATGGCTACACCTTC. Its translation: CATQEDRGYGYTF.

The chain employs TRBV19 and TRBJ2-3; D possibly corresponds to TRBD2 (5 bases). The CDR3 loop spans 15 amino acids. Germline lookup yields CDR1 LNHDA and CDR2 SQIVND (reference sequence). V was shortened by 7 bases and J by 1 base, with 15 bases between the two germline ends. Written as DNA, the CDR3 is TGTGCCAGTACCCTAGCTGACTCCCGCACAGATACGCAGTATTTT. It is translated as CASTLADSRTDTQYF. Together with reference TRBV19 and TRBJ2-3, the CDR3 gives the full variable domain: DGGITQSPKYLFRKEGQNVTLSCEQNLNHDAMYWYRQDPGQGLRLIYYSQIVNDFQKGDIAEGYSVSREKKESFPLTVTSAQKNPTAFYLCASTLADSRTDTQYFGPGTRLTVL.

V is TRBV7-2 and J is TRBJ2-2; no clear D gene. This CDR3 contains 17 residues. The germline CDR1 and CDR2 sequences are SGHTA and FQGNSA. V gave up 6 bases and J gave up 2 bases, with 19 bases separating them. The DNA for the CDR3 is TGTGCCAGCAGACCGACCCTGGCATGGGGAAACACCGGGGAGCTGTTTTTT. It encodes CASRPTLAWGNTGELFF.

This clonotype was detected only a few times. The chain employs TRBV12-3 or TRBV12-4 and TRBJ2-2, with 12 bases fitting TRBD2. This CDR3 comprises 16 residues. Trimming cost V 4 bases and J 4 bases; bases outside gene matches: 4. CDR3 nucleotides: TGTGCCAGCAGTTCAGGACTAGCGGGGACCACCGGGGAGCTGTTTTTT. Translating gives CASSSGLAGTTGELFF.

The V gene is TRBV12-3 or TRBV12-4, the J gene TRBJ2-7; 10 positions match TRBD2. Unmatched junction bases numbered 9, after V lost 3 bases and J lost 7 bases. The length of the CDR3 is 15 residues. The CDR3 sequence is CASSLRLAGDDEQYF. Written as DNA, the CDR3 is TGTGCCAGCAGTTTGCGGCTAGCGGGGGATGATGAGCAGTACTTC.

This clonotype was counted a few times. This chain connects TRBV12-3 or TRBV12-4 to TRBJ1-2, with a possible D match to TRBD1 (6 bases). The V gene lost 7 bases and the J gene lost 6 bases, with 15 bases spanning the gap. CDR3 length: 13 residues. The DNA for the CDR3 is TGTGCCAGCATCAGCAGGGGAGGGCATGGCTACACCTTC. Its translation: CASISRGGHGYTF.

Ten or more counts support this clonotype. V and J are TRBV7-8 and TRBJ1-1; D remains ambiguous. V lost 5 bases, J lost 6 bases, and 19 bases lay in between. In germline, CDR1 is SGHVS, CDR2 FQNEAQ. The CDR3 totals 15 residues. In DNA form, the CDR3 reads TGTGCCAGCAGCCCGAGGGAGTGGACCCGGCCTGAAGCTTTCTTT. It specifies CASSPREWTRPEAFF.

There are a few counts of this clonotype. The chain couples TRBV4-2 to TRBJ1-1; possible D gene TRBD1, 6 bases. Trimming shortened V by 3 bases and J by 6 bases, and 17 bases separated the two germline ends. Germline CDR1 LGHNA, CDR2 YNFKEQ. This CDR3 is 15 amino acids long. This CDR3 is CASSHGSGVQAEAFF. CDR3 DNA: TGTGCCAGCAGCCATGGGTCAGGGGTGCAGGCTGAAGCTTTCTTT.

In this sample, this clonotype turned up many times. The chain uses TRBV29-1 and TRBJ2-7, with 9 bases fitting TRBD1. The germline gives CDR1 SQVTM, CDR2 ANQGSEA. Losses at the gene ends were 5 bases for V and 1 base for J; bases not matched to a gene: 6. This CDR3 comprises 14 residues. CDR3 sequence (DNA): TGCAGCGTTATTTTGACAGGGGGGTCCTACGAGCAGTACTTC. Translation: CSVILTGGSYEQYF.

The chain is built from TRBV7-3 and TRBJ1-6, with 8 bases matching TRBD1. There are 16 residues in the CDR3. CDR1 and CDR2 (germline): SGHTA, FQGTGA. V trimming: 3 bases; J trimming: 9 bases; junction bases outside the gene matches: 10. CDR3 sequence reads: CASSLELQGAGSPLHF. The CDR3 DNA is TGTGCCAGCAGCTTGGAGTTGCAGGGGGCCGGTTCACCCCTCCACTTT.

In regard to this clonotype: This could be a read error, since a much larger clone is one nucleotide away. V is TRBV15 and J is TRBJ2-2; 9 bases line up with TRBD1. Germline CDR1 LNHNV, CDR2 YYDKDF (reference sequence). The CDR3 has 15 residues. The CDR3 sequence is CATRAGTGNTGEPFF. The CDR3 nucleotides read TGTGCCACCAGAGCCGGGACAGGGAACACCGGGGAGCCGTTTTTT.